The 29 T cell receptor beta chains below come from one sample, sequenced in a study of shared T cell receptors in the human thymus. Sequencing used immunoSEQ multiplex PCR; TCRdb keeps in-frame clones, though not all of them. The profile shows 550,000 to 800,000 clones, 80% to 90% of them singletons. These same records also appear under a second study, on human thymus T cells.

The sequenced sample was thymocytes. The receptors were sampled from a girl in the first two years of life with a congenital heart defect.

This chain uses TRBV7-8 with TRBJ2-7; 9 nucleotides match TRBD1. Germline V gene sequence: CDR1 SGHVS, CDR2 FQNEAQ. This CDR3 is 14 amino acids long. V shed 5 bases, J shed 3 bases, and the junction held 5 bases outside the gene matches. The chain's CDR3 is CASSRDRASYEQYF. The CDR3 region has the DNA TGTGCCAGCAGCAGGGACAGGGCCAGCTACGAGCAGTACTTC.

The rearrangement uses TRBV6-6 and TRBJ1-1; TRBD1 aligns across 7 bases. The CDR3 extends over 15 amino acids. J gave up 3 bases and V 4 bases, and 8 bases lay outside the gene matches. Germline loops: CDR1 MNHNY, CDR2 SVGAGI (reference sequence). The DNA for the CDR3 is TGTGCCAGCAGTTCCAGGGGGTGGAAGCACACTGAAGCTTTCTTT. It translates to CASSSRGWKHTEAFF.

The V and J genes are TRBV11-2 and TRBJ1-1; a possible D gene is TRBD1 (6 bases). The CDR3 totals 15 residues. Germline assignment: CDR1 SGHAT and CDR2 FQNNGV. V lost 1 base to trimming and J lost 11 bases, with 20 bases between them. The CDR3 DNA reads as TGTGCCAGCAGCTTAGGCGGGGGGGCAGGTCGGGGTGCTTTCTTT. Amino acids: CASSLGGGAGRGAFF.

The rearrangement joins TRBV13 to TRBJ2-4; D is ambiguous. Trimming left V 2 bases short and J 0 bases short, with 5 bases between. Looked up from germline, CDR1 is PRHDT and CDR2 is FYEKMQ (reference sequence). The CDR3 runs to 14 residues. The CDR3 here is CASSLNLAKNIQYF. The CDR3 coding sequence is TGTGCCAGCAGCTTAAATCTAGCCAAAAACATTCAGTACTTC.

V usage is TRBV14 and J usage is TRBJ2-7; 7 bases fit TRBD2. The CDR3 has 16 residues. Germline trimming cut 6 bases from V and 3 bases from J; bases unmatched to any gene: 14. Germline loops: CDR1 SGHDN, CDR2 FVKESK. CDR3 coding DNA: TGTGCCAGCAGTCGTCTAGCGGCGGGAAAGAACTACGAGCAGTACTTC. Its protein product is CASSRLAAGKNYEQYF.

The rearrangement joins TRBV5-4 to TRBJ2-7; 8 positions agree with TRBD2. Per the germline V gene, CDR1 is SGHNT and CDR2 is YYREEE (reference sequence). J was trimmed by 3 bases and V by 1 base; bases with no gene match: 9. CDR3 size: 16 residues. CDR3 in amino acids: CASSLTGGVEDYEQYF. Here the CDR3 DNA reads TGTGCCAGCAGCTTGACCGGGGGGGTTGAAGACTACGAGCAGTACTTC.

V and J are TRBV11-2 and TRBJ2-4; the D gene is possibly TRBD2 (5 bases). Germline CDR1 SGHAT, CDR2 FQNNGV. Trimming left V 3 bases short and J 0 bases short, with 21 bases between. The CDR3 is made up of 19 amino acids. The CDR3: CASSLFSLEVPLAKNIQYF. CDR3 in DNA: TGTGCCAGCAGCTTGTTTTCACTGGAGGTCCCCCTAGCCAAAAACATTCAGTACTTC. The full variable domain, its missing parts supplied by reference TRBV11-2 and TRBJ2-4, is EAGVAQSPRYKIIEKRQSVAFWCNPISGHATLYWYQQILGQGPKLLIQFQNNGVVDDSQLPKDRFSAERLKGVDSTLKIQPAKLEDSAVYLCASSLFSLEVPLAKNIQYFGAGTRLSVL.

The chain employs TRBV28 and TRBJ1-2, with TRBD1 matching 7 bases. The CDR3 covers 13 residues. J lost 8 bases, V lost 8 bases, and 11 bases had no gene match. CDR1 MDHEN and CDR2 SYDVKM come from the germline V gene. The CDR3 reads CASLGTGAKGYTF. CDR3 in DNA: TGTGCCAGCTTAGGTACAGGGGCGAAGGGCTACACCTTC.

This clone was seen once. The chain uses TRBV7-9 and TRBJ1-1; D is possibly TRBD1 (5 bases). Trimming stripped 4 bases from V and 1 base from J, with 19 bases between. The CDR3 is 17 residues long. Germline CDR1 is SEHNR and CDR2 is FQNEAQ (reference sequence). The DNA for the CDR3 is TGTGCCAGCAGCTCTGGAAGGGGCCAGGCCTCGAACACTGAAGCTTTCTTT. As protein: CASSSGRGQASNTEAFF.

V is TRBV6-6 and J is TRBJ1-1, with a possible D match to TRBD1 (6 bases). This CDR3 has 13 residues. V lost 1 base to trimming and J lost 4 bases, with 7 bases between them. In germline, CDR1 is MNHNY, CDR2 SVGAGI (reference sequence). The CDR3 DNA sequence: TGTGCCAGCAGTTACTACAGGGCCACTGAAGCTTTCTTT. Its translation is CASSYYRATEAFF.

This chain's CDR3 is CASSFGGAGVWSQYF. CDR3 DNA sequence: TGTGCCAGCAGCTTTGGGGGAGCGGGGGTTTGGTCGCAGTATTTT. This chain links TRBV7-2 with TRBJ2-3, with 8 bases identical to TRBD2. The CDR3 totals 15 residues. J gave up 10 bases and V 3 bases, and 12 bases lay outside the gene matches. In germline, CDR1 is SGHTA, CDR2 FQGNSA.

This chain joins TRBV11-1 and TRBJ1-4, with no clear D. Trimming removed 0 bases from V and 8 bases from J, with 7 bases in between. The CDR3 has 13 amino acids. Germline-derived CDR1 and CDR2 are SGHAT and FQDESV (reference sequence). This CDR3 is CASSLATEEKLFF. The CDR3 DNA sequence: TGTGCCAGCAGCTTAGCGACGGAGGAAAAACTGTTTTTT.

The chain links TRBV7-8 to TRBJ2-5; 12 nucleotides agree with TRBD2. V gave up 1 base and J gave up 4 bases; unmatched junction bases: 4. This CDR3 region has 16 residues. Germline CDR1 and CDR2: SGHVS and FQNEAQ. The CDR3 coding sequence is TGTGCCAGCAGCTTAGTGGGGGGACTAGCGGGAGAGACCCAGTACTTC. This sequence encodes CASSLVGGLAGETQYF.

The chain combines TRBV7-2 with TRBJ1-5; 7 nucleotides agree with TRBD1. This CDR3 spans 14 amino acids. Germline CDR1 SGHTA, CDR2 FQGNSA. Trimming removed 5 bases from V and 3 bases from J; junction bases left unmatched: 4. CDR3 DNA sequence: TGTGCCAGCAGCGCCGACAGGGACAATCAGCCCCAGCATTTT. Amino acid sequence: CASSADRDNQPQHF. Using reference TRBV7-2 and TRBJ1-5 for the parts outside the CDR3, the full variable domain is GAGVSQSPSNKVTEKGKDVELRCDPISGHTALYWYRQSLGQGLEFLIYFQGNSAPDKSGLPSDRFSAERTGGSVSTLTIQRTQQEDSAVYLCASSADRDNQPQHFGDGTRLSIL.

The chain employs TRBV5-1 and TRBJ1-6; D not certain. Germline CDR1 is SGHRS and CDR2 is YFSETQ. The CDR3 extends over 15 amino acids. V dropped 1 base and J dropped 7 bases, with 12 bases sitting between them. Written as DNA, the CDR3 is TGCGCCAGCAGCTTGTGGACTTTGAACAATTCACCCCTCCACTTT. Its protein is CASSLWTLNNSPLHF.

The V and J genes are TRBV7-9 and TRBJ2-3; 9 nucleotides match TRBD2. The CDR3 extends over 16 amino acids. The J segment lost 8 bases and the V segment lost 7 bases, leaving 16 bases of the junction unmatched. CDR1 SEHNR and CDR2 FQNEAQ come from the germline V gene (reference sequence). CDR3 protein: CASNNHPGLAYVTQYF. CDR3 nucleotides: TGTGCCAGCAATAACCATCCGGGACTAGCTTATGTTACGCAGTATTTT.

This rearrangement joins TRBV4-1 to TRBJ1-1, with no clear D. The CDR3 covers 14 residues. Germline CDR1 reads MGHRA; CDR2 reads YSYEKL. The V end was cut by 3 bases, the J end by 0 bases, with 8 bases between. The CDR3 coding sequence is TGCGCCAGCAGCCAGTCACAGATGAACACTGAAGCTTTCTTT. Translating it yields CASSQSQMNTEAFF.

The V call is TRBV14, the J call TRBJ2-7, with 12 bases that match TRBD1. After removal of 1 base from V and 12 bases from J, the junction contained 10 bases not matched to a gene. Per germline, CDR1 SGHDN and CDR2 FVKESK. The CDR3 loop spans 15 amino acids. The CDR3 nucleotides are TGTGCCAGCAGCCAAGCCGTCCGGGACAGGGGGCGACGGTACTTC. This gives the protein CASSQAVRDRGRRYF.

The genes are TRBV5-8 and TRBJ2-2; 7 nucleotides agree with TRBD2. The trim removed 4 bases at V and 1 base at J, leaving 7 bases unmatched. From germline, CDR1 is SGHTS and CDR2 YDEGEE. The CDR3 has 16 residues. In DNA form, the CDR3 reads TGTGCCAGCAGCCTAGGGACTATGCGGAACACCGGGGAGCTGTTTTTT. This translates into CASSLGTMRNTGELFF.

This sequence joins TRBV6-5 and TRBJ1-3; possible D gene TRBD1, 5 bases. The length of the CDR3 is 15 residues. With 1 base removed from V and 4 bases from J, the gap between germline ends came to 11 bases. Germline V gene data show CDR1 as MNHEY and CDR2 as SVGAGI. The CDR3, as DNA: TGTGCCAGCAGTTACTTCAAGGGGTCGGGAAACACCATATATTTT. Translating gives CASSYFKGSGNTIYF.

This clone appeared a single time. This sequence joins TRBV6-1 and TRBJ2-3; maybe TRBD1 (7 bases). Trimming took off 7 bases at V and 1 base at J, with 12 bases between the two ends. This CDR3 region has 14 residues. In germline, CDR1 is MNHNS, CDR2 SASEGT. The CDR3: CASTLRGGTDTQYF. CDR3 nucleotide sequence: TGTGCCAGCACGCTCAGGGGGGGCACAGATACGCAGTATTTT.

The chain carries TRBV18 and TRBJ1-4, with 9 bases fitting TRBD1. The CDR3 runs to 15 residues. Germline trimming cut 6 bases from V and 7 bases from J; bases unmatched to any gene: 9. Germline CDR1 and CDR2: KGHSH and LQKENI. CDR3 in amino acids: CASSHPGTGSEKLFF. The CDR3 DNA sequence: TGTGCCAGCTCCCATCCCGGGACAGGGAGTGAAAAACTGTTTTTT. Looking up the rest from reference TRBV18 and TRBJ1-4 gives the full variable domain: NAGVMQNPRHLVRRRGQEARLRCSPMKGHSHVYWYRQLPEEGLKFMVYLQKENIIDESGMPKERFSAEFPKEGPSILRIQQVVRGDSAAYFCASSHPGTGSEKLFFGSGTQLSVL.

This chain uses TRBV7-2 with TRBJ2-3, with D unresolved. Germline values: CDR1 SGHTA, CDR2 FQGNSA. The V gene lost 1 base and the J gene lost 0 bases, with 11 bases spanning the gap. The CDR3 loop spans 16 amino acids. The CDR3 sequence: CASSLVRRLSTDTQYF. Written as DNA, the CDR3 is TGTGCCAGCAGCTTAGTCAGGCGATTAAGCACAGATACGCAGTATTTT. The entire variable domain, with the rest obtained from reference TRBV7-2 and TRBJ2-3, is as follows: GAGVSQSPSNKVTEKGKDVELRCDPISGHTALYWYRQSLGQGLEFLIYFQGNSAPDKSGLPSDRFSAERTGGSVSTLTIQRTQQEDSAVYLCASSLVRRLSTDTQYFGPGTRLTVL.

In this sample, this clone turned up once. The V call is TRBV2, the J call TRBJ1-2; TRBD1 agrees at 7 bases. CDR1 SNHLY and CDR2 FYNNEI come from the germline V gene. The trim removed 6 bases at V and 4 bases at J, leaving 11 bases unmatched. This CDR3 is 15 amino acids long. The CDR3 coding sequence is TGTGCCAGCAGCCCCCGGGGACAGAAAGCCTATGGCTACACCTTC. Protein product: CASSPRGQKAYGYTF.

This rearrangement joins TRBV4-1 to TRBJ1-2; D gene unclear. From germline, CDR1 is MGHRA and CDR2 YSYEKL. V was cut by 1 base and J by 7 bases, with 10 bases left in between. The CDR3 spans 13 residues. CDR3 DNA: TGCGCCAGCAGCCAAGGGGAGGCGAGTGGCTACACCTTC. Protein: CASSQGEASGYTF.

This sequence joins TRBV29-1 and TRBJ1-2; TRBD1 matches 9 bases. The junction had 20 bases not matched to a gene; V was cut back by 8 bases and J by 7 bases. The CDR3 sequence is 16 residues long. CDR1 is SQVTM and CDR2 is ANQGSEA in the germline V gene. The CDR3 loop reads CSLTTSTHTGGAGYTF. For the CDR3, the DNA is TGCAGCTTAACGACAAGCACACACACAGGGGGCGCTGGCTACACCTTC.

The chain couples TRBV29-1 to TRBJ1-1; 8 bases are shared with TRBD1. The V gene end was trimmed by 3 bases and the J gene end by 5 bases; junction bases not matched to a gene: 5. This CDR3 region has 13 residues. CDR1 and CDR2 (germline): SQVTM, ANQGSEA. CDR3 sequence (DNA): TGCAGCGTTGAGGGGACAGGACAAACTGAAGCTTTCTTT. This gives the protein CSVEGTGQTEAFF.

The chain carries TRBV19 and TRBJ2-1; 7 bases are a match to TRBD1. This CDR3 has 17 amino acids. V lost 6 bases to trimming and J lost 5 bases; unmatched junction nucleotides: 16. Germline CDR1 and CDR2: LNHDA and SQIVND (reference sequence). CDR3 bases: TGTGCCAGTAGCCCGTTAAAACTATTGACAGGGAACAATGAGCAGTTCTTC. This encodes CASSPLKLLTGNNEQFF.

The rearrangement uses TRBV7-9 and TRBJ2-7, with TRBD2 matching over 8 bases. CDR1 is SEHNR and CDR2 is FQNEAQ in the germline V gene (reference sequence). The length of the CDR3 is 13 residues. With 2 bases clipped from V and 5 bases from J, the junction kept 2 bases outside the gene matches. CDR3 sequence reads: CASSLSGGDEQYF. In DNA form, the CDR3 reads TGTGCCAGCAGCTTATCGGGAGGGGACGAGCAGTACTTC.